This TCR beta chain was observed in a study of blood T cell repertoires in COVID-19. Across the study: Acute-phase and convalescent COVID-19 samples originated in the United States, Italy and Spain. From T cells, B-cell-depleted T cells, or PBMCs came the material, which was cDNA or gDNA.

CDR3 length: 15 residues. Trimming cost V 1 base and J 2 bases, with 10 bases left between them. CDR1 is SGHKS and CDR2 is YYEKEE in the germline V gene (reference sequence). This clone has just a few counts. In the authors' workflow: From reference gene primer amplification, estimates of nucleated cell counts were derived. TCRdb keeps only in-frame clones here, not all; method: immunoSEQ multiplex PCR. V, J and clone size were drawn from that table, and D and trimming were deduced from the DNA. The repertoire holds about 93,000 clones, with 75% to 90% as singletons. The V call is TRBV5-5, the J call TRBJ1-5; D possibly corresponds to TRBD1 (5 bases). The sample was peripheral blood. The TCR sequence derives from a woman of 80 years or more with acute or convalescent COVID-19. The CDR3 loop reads CASSLWGEGNQPQHF. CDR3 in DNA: TGTGCCAGCAGCTTGTGGGGGGAGGGCAATCAGCCCCAGCATTTT.